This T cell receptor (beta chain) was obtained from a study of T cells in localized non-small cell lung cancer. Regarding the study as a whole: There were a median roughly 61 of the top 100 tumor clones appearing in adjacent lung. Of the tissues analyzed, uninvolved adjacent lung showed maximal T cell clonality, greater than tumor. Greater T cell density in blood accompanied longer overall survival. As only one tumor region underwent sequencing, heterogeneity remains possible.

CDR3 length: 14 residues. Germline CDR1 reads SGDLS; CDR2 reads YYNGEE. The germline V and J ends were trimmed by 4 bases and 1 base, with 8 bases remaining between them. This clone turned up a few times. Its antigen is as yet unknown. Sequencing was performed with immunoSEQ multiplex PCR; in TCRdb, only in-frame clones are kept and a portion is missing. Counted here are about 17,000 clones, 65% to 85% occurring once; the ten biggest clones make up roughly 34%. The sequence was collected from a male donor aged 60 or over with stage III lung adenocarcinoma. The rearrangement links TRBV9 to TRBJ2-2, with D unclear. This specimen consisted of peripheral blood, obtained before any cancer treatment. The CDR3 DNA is TGTGCCAGCAGCCCTCTAGAGAACACCGGGGAGCTGTTTTTT. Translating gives CASSPLENTGELFF.